Below, 7 T cell receptor beta chains from the same sample are listed, as sequenced in a study of response to subunit inactivated influenza vaccine. Each CDR3 protein is one row after TCRdb ran MiXCR on the RT-PCR reads. This sample has 550,000 to 600,000 distinct CDR3 sequences, with about 10% found just once. Sequences were derived from PBMCs from blood, sampled on the day of vaccination. Every receptor here comes from a man aged 45 to 65 who received an inactivated influenza vaccine.

V usage is TRBV4-3 and J usage is TRBJ1-6; D ambiguous. The CDR3 sequence is 16 residues long. The V gene lost 0 bases and the J gene lost 10 bases, with 16 bases spanning the gap. CDR1 and CDR2 (germline): LGHNA, YSLEER. The CDR3: CASSQDFSGVGSPLHF. The CDR3 nucleotides read TGCGCCAGCAGCCAAGATTTTAGTGGGGTAGGATCACCCCTCCACTTT.

This clonotype was detected a few times. CDR3 bases: TGCGCCAGCAGACCTAACGGACAGCTATCCTACGAGCAGTACTTC. Its translation is CASRPNGQLSYEQYF. V and J are TRBV5-1 and TRBJ2-7, with a possible D match to TRBD1 (6 bases). CDR3 length equals 15 residues. The V end was cut by 5 bases, the J end by 1 base, with 16 bases between. Germline CDR1 and CDR2: SGHRS and YFSETQ.

This clonotype was seen a few times. The genes are TRBV4-2 and TRBJ2-7, with D unresolved. This CDR3 has 14 amino acids. With 3 bases removed from V and 2 bases from J, the gap between germline ends came to 11 bases. Germline CDR1 LGHNA, CDR2 YNFKEQ. The CDR3 spells CASSQSDTTYEQYF. The CDR3, as DNA: TGTGCCAGCAGCCAGAGCGACACGACCTACGAGCAGTACTTC.

V usage is TRBV6-5 and J usage is TRBJ2-7; 11 nucleotides align to TRBD1. This CDR3 contains 16 residues. Per germline, CDR1 MNHEY and CDR2 SVGAGI. After removal of 1 base from V and 5 bases from J, the junction contained 7 bases not matched to a gene. Here the CDR3 reads CASSYYVPGQGDEQYF. The CDR3 DNA is TGTGCCAGCAGTTACTACGTCCCGGGACAGGGGGACGAGCAGTACTTC.

This CDR3 reads CASSEAASGSYEQYF. CDR3 nucleotide sequence: TGTGCCAGCAGTGAAGCGGCTAGCGGGAGCTACGAGCAGTACTTC. This chain connects TRBV2 to TRBJ2-7, with TRBD2 matching over 10 bases. After removal of 0 bases from V and 3 bases from J, the junction contained 2 bases not matched to a gene. The CDR3 extends over 15 amino acids. CDR1 is SNHLY and CDR2 is FYNNEI in the germline V gene.

This chain links TRBV6-5 with TRBJ2-2; D unresolved. Trimming shortened V by 0 bases and J by 7 bases, and 6 bases separated the two germline ends. Germline V gene sequence: CDR1 MNHEY, CDR2 SVGAGI. The CDR3 contains 13 residues. The DNA for the CDR3 is TGTGCCAGCAGTTACTCGAGCGTCGGGGAGCTGTTTTTT. Translated, it gives CASSYSSVGELFF.

The chain carries TRBV20-1 and TRBJ1-1, with TRBD1 identical over 7 bases. The junction had 4 bases not matched to a gene; V was cut back by 6 bases and J by 0 bases. The CDR3 totals 13 residues. The germline V gene has CDR1 DFQATT and CDR2 SNEGSKA (reference sequence). For the CDR3, the DNA is TGCAGTGCCCTGACAGGGATGAACACTGAAGCTTTCTTT. Translated: CSALTGMNTEAFF.